This passage covers 27 T cell receptor beta chains from one sample sequenced in a study of CD8 T cells in Susac syndrome. Random hexamers primed reverse transcription of about 0.5 to 1 ug RNA. Each CDR3 protein gets one entry after TCRdb re-called the immunoSEQ multiplex PCR reads with MiXCR. The table records roughly 200,000 distinct CDR3 sequences, 91% of them present only once. Sequenced sample: CD4+ T cells from PBMCs. All receptors come from a human donor with Susac syndrome.

The chain carries TRBV6-1 and TRBJ2-3; TRBD2 matches at 16 bases. Losses at the gene ends were 8 bases for V and 3 bases for J; bases not matched to a gene: 5. Germline lookup yields CDR1 MNHNS and CDR2 SASEGT. This CDR3 is 16 amino acids long. Here the CDR3 DNA reads TGTGCCAGCGCCGGGACTAGCGGGAGGGCGACAGATACGCAGTATTTT. Translation gives CASAGTSGRATDTQYF.

This rearrangement joins TRBV24-1 to TRBJ2-1; 9 nucleotides align to TRBD1. CDR1 and CDR2 from the germline V gene are KGHDR and SFDVKD. The J segment lost 6 bases and the V segment lost 4 bases, leaving 6 bases of the junction unmatched. This CDR3 is built from 15 residues. The CDR3: CATSDRDRVINEQFF. CDR3 nucleotide sequence: TGTGCCACCAGTGACCGGGACAGGGTAATCAATGAGCAGTTCTTC.

This clonotype was recorded once. CDR3 nucleotide sequence: TGTGCCAGCAGCGGAACTAGCGGAACCACAGATACGCAGTATTTT. Translated, it gives CASSGTSGTTDTQYF. This chain connects TRBV9 to TRBJ2-3; 8 nucleotides align to TRBD2. This CDR3 has 15 residues. The junction had 5 bases not matched to a gene; V was cut back by 3 bases and J by 2 bases. Germline-derived CDR1 and CDR2 are SGDLS and YYNGEE. The full variable domain, with the rest looked up from reference TRBV9 and TRBJ2-3, is DSGVTQTPKHLITATGQRVTLRCSPRSGDLSVYWYQQSLDQGLQFLIQYYNGEERAKGNILERFSAQQFPDLHSELNLSSLELGDSALYFCASSGTSGTTDTQYFGPGTRLTVL.

V gene TRBV12-3 or TRBV12-4 combines with J gene TRBJ1-2; D is unclear. There are 13 residues in the CDR3. The V and J ends lost 0 bases and 5 bases respectively, with 7 bases between them. The CDR3 region is CASSLAGVYGYTF. CDR3 nucleotides: TGTGCCAGCAGTTTAGCTGGAGTTTATGGCTACACCTTC.

The rearrangement joins TRBV12-3 or TRBV12-4 to TRBJ2-3; 11 bases agree with TRBD2. The CDR3 length is 16 residues. The J segment lost 3 bases and the V segment lost 3 bases, leaving 5 bases of the junction unmatched. CDR3 DNA: TGTGCCAGCAGTTTTTTAGCGGGGGGGCTAACAGATACGCAGTATTTT. Its translation is CASSFLAGGLTDTQYF.

The CDR3 sequence is CASSLNLPTNEQFF. The CDR3 DNA is TGTGCCAGCAGCTTGAACCTCCCGACGAATGAGCAGTTCTTC. The J gene is TRBJ2-1, the V gene TRBV5-4; D is undetermined. Germline V gene lookup returns CDR1 SGHNT and CDR2 YYREEE (reference sequence). Deletions cut 1 base from V and 7 bases from J, with 12 bases between. The CDR3 length is 14 residues.

The chain uses TRBV24-1 and TRBJ2-1; 8 nucleotides match TRBD1. CDR3 length: 15 amino acids. V was pared by 1 base and J by 5 bases, with 3 bases of the junction left unmatched. From germline, CDR1 is KGHDR and CDR2 SFDVKD. CDR3 sequence reads: CATSDFRTGNNEQFF. CDR3 sequence (DNA): TGTGCCACCAGTGATTTTCGGACAGGGAACAATGAGCAGTTCTTC.

The chain uses TRBV28 and TRBJ2-3; no clear D gene. This CDR3 comprises 17 residues. V lost 1 base and J lost 0, with 14 bases in between. CDR1 and CDR2 (germline): MDHEN, SYDVKM. CDR3: CASSLSPFRSSTDTQYF. The CDR3 nucleotides read TGTGCCAGCAGTTTATCCCCCTTTCGGAGTAGCACAGATACGCAGTATTTT. The full variable domain, its missing parts supplied by reference TRBV28 and TRBJ2-3, is DVKVTQSSRYLVKRTGEKVFLECVQDMDHENMFWYRQDPGLGLRLIYFSYDVKMKEKGDIPEGYSVSREKKERFSLILESASTNQTSMYLCASSLSPFRSSTDTQYFGPGTRLTVL.

The chain combines TRBV6-5 with TRBJ2-5, with 7 bases that match TRBD1. Trimming at V came to 0 bases and at J to 0 bases, leaving 4 bases not matched to a gene. Germline assignment: CDR1 MNHEY and CDR2 SVGAGI. The CDR3 totals 16 residues. The CDR3 DNA reads as TGTGCCAGCAGTTACTCAGGGGGCGGTAACCAAGAGACCCAGTACTTC. It specifies CASSYSGGGNQETQYF.

The V gene is TRBV5-4, the J gene TRBJ2-3; D is tentatively TRBD1 or TRBD2 (5 bases each). The germline V gene encodes CDR1 SGHNT and CDR2 YYREEE (reference sequence). Trimming pared 7 bases from V and 1 base from J, leaving 19 bases between. The CDR3 covers 16 residues. The CDR3 here is CASFIWGAEGTDTQYF. As DNA, the CDR3 is TGTGCCAGCTTCATTTGGGGCGCGGAGGGCACAGATACGCAGTATTTT.

V usage is TRBV28 and J usage is TRBJ2-5, with TRBD2 matching 13 bases. This CDR3 comprises 15 residues. The J segment lost 3 bases and the V segment lost 6 bases, leaving 4 bases of the junction unmatched. CDR1 and CDR2 from the germline V gene are MDHEN and SYDVKM. The CDR3 is CASRAGLAGKETQYF. For the CDR3, the DNA is TGTGCCAGCAGAGCGGGACTAGCGGGGAAAGAGACCCAGTACTTC. The full variable domain, completed using reference TRBV28 and TRBJ2-5, is DVKVTQSSRYLVKRTGEKVFLECVQDMDHENMFWYRQDPGLGLRLIYFSYDVKMKEKGDIPEGYSVSREKKERFSLILESASTNQTSMYLCASRAGLAGKETQYFGPGTRLLVL.

DNA of the CDR3: TGCAGTGCTCCAATTTTTGGGGGCTCGGGAGAGACCCAGTACTTC. Translation: CSAPIFGGSGETQYF. This sequence joins TRBV20-1 and TRBJ2-5; a possible D gene is TRBD1 (6 bases). The CDR3 covers 15 residues. Germline V gene sequence: CDR1 DFQATT, CDR2 SNEGSKA (reference sequence). The V end was cut by 5 bases, the J end by 4 bases, with 20 bases between.

The chain uses TRBV2 and TRBJ2-7; D call uncertain. V was pared by 3 bases and J by 7 bases, with 10 bases between. Germline CDR1 reads SNHLY; CDR2 reads FYNNEI. The CDR3 contains 12 residues. The CDR3 coding sequence is TGTGCCAGCAGTGACTCCAAGAGAGAGCAGTACTTC. Translation: CASSDSKREQYF. Variable domain in full (rest from reference TRBV2 and TRBJ2-7): EPEVTQTPSHQVTQMGQEVILRCVPISNHLYFYWYRQILGQKVEFLVSFYNNEISEKSEIFDDQFSVERPDGSNFTLKIRSTKLEDSAMYFCASSDSKREQYFGPGTRLTVT.

This sequence joins TRBV7-9 and TRBJ2-7, with 7 bases lining up with TRBD2. The ends lost 1 base at V and 3 bases at J; junction bases unmatched: 9. Germline V gene sequence: CDR1 SEHNR, CDR2 FQNEAQ (reference sequence). The CDR3 spans 16 residues. The CDR3 DNA follows: TGTGCCAGCAGCTTAGTCGCAGGGAGGGGAATCTACGAGCAGTACTTC. Amino acid sequence: CASSLVAGRGIYEQYF.

The V call is TRBV19, the J call TRBJ1-5, with D possibly being TRBD1 (6 bases). Looked up from germline, CDR1 is LNHDA and CDR2 is SQIVND (reference sequence). The V end lost 5 bases, the J end lost 1 base, and 21 bases lay between the germline ends. The CDR3 is made up of 18 amino acids. DNA of the CDR3: TGTGCCAGTAGTTATGGGCAGGGGCTGTTTGCCAGCAATCAGCCCCAGCATTTT. This gives the protein CASSYGQGLFASNQPQHF.

The chain uses TRBV10-1 and TRBJ2-5; 7 nucleotides align to TRBD2. The CDR3 covers 15 residues. Germline V CDR1 and CDR2: WNHNN, SYGVQD (reference sequence). The J segment lost 1 base and the V segment lost 3 bases, leaving 5 bases of the junction unmatched. The CDR3 nucleotides read TGCGCCAGCAGTGATGGTCGGGGGGTCCAAGAGACCCAGTACTTC. This sequence encodes CASSDGRGVQETQYF.

This clonotype was seen a single time. The J gene is TRBJ1-1, the V gene TRBV9; TRBD1 agrees at 7 bases. The CDR3 is 15 amino acids. Trimming cost V 4 bases and J 1 base; bases outside gene matches: 7. Germline CDR1 and CDR2: SGDLS and YYNGEE. The CDR3 loop reads CASSLTGDPNTEAFF. CDR3 DNA: TGTGCCAGCAGCCTCACAGGGGACCCGAACACTGAAGCTTTCTTT.

This sequence joins TRBV9 and TRBJ2-2, with D possibly matching TRBD1 (6 bases). The germline V gene encodes CDR1 SGDLS and CDR2 YYNGEE. There are 16 residues in the CDR3. V was clipped by 4 bases and J by 0 bases, with 13 bases between them. The CDR3 nucleotides read TGTGCCAGCAGCCTCAGGGGCGCCCCGAACACCGGGGAGCTGTTTTTT. Translation: CASSLRGAPNTGELFF.

The rearrangement uses TRBV12-3 or TRBV12-4 and TRBJ2-5; 14 bases fit TRBD2. The CDR3 spans 16 residues. V lost 3 bases, J lost 5 bases, and 5 bases stayed unmatched. CDR3 sequence: CASSFGTSGSSETQYF. The CDR3 coding sequence is TGTGCCAGCAGTTTTGGGACTAGCGGGAGCAGCGAGACCCAGTACTTC.

The chain combines TRBV2 with TRBJ1-2, with D hard to call. The CDR3 extends over 13 amino acids. Germline V gene data show CDR1 as SNHLY and CDR2 as FYNNEI. Trimming cost V 1 base and J 9 bases, with 12 bases left between them. The CDR3 DNA sequence: TGTGCCAGCAGTGAAGGGGTCGTGGTAAGCTACACCTTC. This sequence encodes CASSEGVVVSYTF.

The J gene is TRBJ2-1, the V gene TRBV7-6; TRBD2 matches 8 bases. The V segment lost 5 bases and the J segment 8 bases; nucleotides outside the gene matches: 11. The CDR3 consists of 15 residues. The germline CDR1 and CDR2 sequences are SGHVS and FNYEAQ. The CDR3 bases are TGTGCCAGCAGCCTAGGGACTAGGAGTTTCGATGAGCAGTTCTTC. This translates into CASSLGTRSFDEQFF.

The chain combines TRBV13 with TRBJ2-7; 8 bases line up with TRBD2. There are 14 residues in the CDR3. Germline trimming cut 4 bases from V and 6 bases from J; bases unmatched to any gene: 8. Looked up from germline, CDR1 is PRHDT and CDR2 is FYEKMQ (reference sequence). The CDR3 DNA sequence: TGTGCCAGCAGCTCCGGGACTAGGGCTTCCGAGCAGTACTTC. Translated: CASSSGTRASEQYF. Together with reference TRBV13 and TRBJ2-7, the CDR3 gives the full variable domain: AAGVIQSPRHLIKEKRETATLKCYPIPRHDTVYWYQQGPGQDPQFLISFYEKMQSDKGSIPDRFSAQQFSDYHSELNMSSLELGDSALYFCASSSGTRASEQYFGPGTRLTVT.

The rearrangement joins TRBV5-1 to TRBJ1-1; the match to TRBD1 covers 11 bases. With 5 bases clipped from V and 3 bases from J, the junction kept 9 bases outside the gene matches. There are 16 residues in the CDR3. Per the germline V gene, CDR1 is SGHRS and CDR2 is YFSETQ. Here the CDR3 reads CASRRGQGGEHTEAFF. CDR3 sequence (DNA): TGCGCCAGCAGAAGGGGACAGGGGGGGGAACACACTGAAGCTTTCTTT.

The chain combines TRBV25-1 with TRBJ2-1; 12 nucleotides match TRBD2. Germline V CDR1 and CDR2: MGHDK, SYGVNS. The J segment lost 4 bases and the V segment lost 3 bases, leaving 4 bases of the junction unmatched. This CDR3 has 16 residues. This CDR3 reads CASSELAGGEYNEQFF. The DNA of the CDR3 is TGTGCCAGCAGTGAGCTAGCGGGGGGGGAGTACAATGAGCAGTTCTTC. Combining the CDR3 with reference TRBV25-1 and TRBJ2-1 gives the whole variable domain EADIYQTPRYLVIGTGKKITLECSQTMGHDKMYWYQQDPGMELHLIHYSYGVNSTEKGDLSSESTVSRIRTEHFPLTLESARPSHTSQYLCASSELAGGEYNEQFFGPGTRLTVL.

V is TRBV28 and J is TRBJ2-4, with D possibly being TRBD1 (5 bases). The CDR3 has 15 amino acids. V was clipped by 4 bases and J by 0 bases, with 10 bases between them. Germline loops: CDR1 MDHEN, CDR2 SYDVKM. The CDR3 loop reads CASSWGKIAKNIQYF. CDR3 DNA sequence: TGTGCCAGCAGTTGGGGCAAGATAGCCAAAAACATTCAGTACTTC. The complete variable domain, with remaining parts taken from reference TRBV28 and TRBJ2-4, reads DVKVTQSSRYLVKRTGEKVFLECVQDMDHENMFWYRQDPGLGLRLIYFSYDVKMKEKGDIPEGYSVSREKKERFSLILESASTNQTSMYLCASSWGKIAKNIQYFGAGTRLSVL.

This clonotype came up a few times. CDR3 in amino acids: CASRPGQGSYEQYF. The CDR3 nucleotides are TGTGCCAGCAGACCCGGACAGGGTTCCTACGAGCAGTACTTC. The chain uses TRBV6-1 and TRBJ2-7, with TRBD1 matching over 8 bases. Germline-derived CDR1 and CDR2 are MNHNS and SASEGT. After removal of 6 bases from V and 1 base from J, the junction contained 5 bases not matched to a gene. The CDR3 runs to 14 residues.

This clonotype has just one count. The chain carries TRBV14 and TRBJ1-2, with D possibly matching TRBD1 (6 bases). Germline V gene data show CDR1 as SGHDN and CDR2 as FVKESK. The CDR3 loop spans 14 amino acids. Trimming removed 5 bases at V and 4 bases at J, with 14 bases between. This CDR3 reads CASSSDSWGYGYTF. As DNA, the CDR3 is TGTGCCAGCAGCTCGGACAGTTGGGGCTATGGCTACACCTTC.